A selection of T cell receptor beta chains follows, all from one sample in a study of cytotoxic CD8 clonotypes in ibrutinib-treated CLL. The data were produced by immunoSEQ multiplex PCR, yet TCRdb's version contains in-frame clones alone and is incomplete. The sample holds 15,000 or so clones, about 70% seen once. Sequencing was performed on PBMCs, taken before ibrutinib treatment. These receptor sequences come from a human donor with chronic lymphocytic leukemia. Each CDR3 is given with its conserved first and last residue. The D gene is left open where the match is weak. Some rows mark clone size as missing; the rest say once, few, many or name a class of expanded clone.

D gene	clone size	V gene	J gene	CDR3 protein	CDR3 DNA
NA	NA	TRBV6-5	TRBJ2-5	CASSTRETQYF	TGTGCCAGCAGTACCCGGGAGACCCAGTACTTC
NA	NA	TRBV5-4	TRBJ1-2	CASSWRGSRGGYTF	TGTGCCAGCAGCTGGAGAGGAAGCAGAGGCGGCTACACCTTC
TRBD1	NA	TRBV28	TRBJ1-2	CASSSPNGQGIYGYTF	TGTGCCAGCAGTTCCCCAAACGGACAGGGTATTTACGGCTACACCTTC
TRBD2	NA	TRBV7-3	TRBJ2-3	CASSRGHWRGAPDTQYF	TGTGCCAGCAGTCGCGGCCATTGGCGGGGGGCTCCAGATACGCAGTATTTT
TRBD2	NA	TRBV5-1	TRBJ2-3	CASTPRTSGRTDTQYF	TGCGCCAGCACCCCGAGGACTAGCGGCCGCACAGATACGCAGTATTTT
NA	NA	TRBV6-5	TRBJ1-1	CASSYSIRQEAFF	TGTGCCAGCAGTTACTCGATTAGGCAGGAAGCTTTCTTT
NA	once	TRBV7-3	TRBJ2-3	CASSHIRGEGTDTQYF	TGTGCCAGCAGCCATATCAGGGGGGAAGGCACAGATACGCAGTATTTT
NA	once	TRBV7-2	TRBJ2-5	CASSNPETQYF	TGTGCCAGCAGCAATCCAGAGACCCAGTACTTC
NA	NA	TRBV19	TRBJ2-1	CASAASSYNEQFF	TGTGCCAGTGCCGCTAGCTCCTACAATGAGCAGTTCTTC
TRBD2	NA	TRBV5-1	TRBJ2-1	CASRLAGGNEQFF	TGCGCCAGCCGACTAGCGGGGGGCAATGAGCAGTTCTTC
TRBD2	NA	TRBV10-3	TRBJ2-3	CASSEGERGGGDTQYF	TGTGCCAGCAGTGAAGGGGAGCGGGGGGGCGGAGATACGCAGTATTTT
NA	once	TRBV9	TRBJ1-1	CASSARRDSEAFF	TGTGCCAGCAGCGCCCGACGGGATAGTGAAGCTTTCTTT
TRBD2	medium-sized	TRBV5-6	TRBJ2-1	CASSGGTSSEQFF	TGTGCCAGCAGCGGGGGGACTAGTTCTGAGCAGTTCTTC
NA	NA	TRBV9	TRBJ2-5	CASSGTIQETQYF	TGTGCCAGCAGCGGGACAATTCAAGAGACCCAGTACTTC
TRBD2	NA	TRBV11-3	TRBJ2-2	CASSLVGGDTGELFF	TGTGCCAGCAGCTTAGTCGGGGGGGACACCGGGGAGCTGTTTTTT
TRBD2	NA	TRBV27	TRBJ2-7	CASSSGGGAYEQYF	TGTGCCAGCAGTTCGGGGGGGGGAGCCTACGAGCAGTACTTC
NA	NA	TRBV25-1	TRBJ2-3	CASSATSNIGGTDTQYF	TGTGCCAGCAGTGCTACTTCCAACATAGGGGGAACAGATACGCAGTATTTT
NA	NA	TRBV5-4	TRBJ2-5	CASSLEGSGQTQYF	TGTGCCAGCAGCTTGGAAGGTAGTGGACAGACCCAGTACTTC
NA	NA	TRBV30	TRBJ2-3	CAWSVLQRGPNTQYF	TGTGCCTGGAGTGTACTCCAGAGGGGACCAAATACGCAGTATTTT
NA	NA	TRBV4-2	TRBJ1-5	CASSQGGNQPQHF	TGTGCCAGCAGCCAAGGAGGTAATCAGCCCCAGCATTTT
TRBD2	NA	TRBV4-1	TRBJ2-3	CASSQGGAGGGTDTQYF	TGCGCCAGCAGCCAAGGGGGAGCGGGGGGCGGCACAGATACGCAGTATTTT
NA	few	TRBV7-3	TRBJ2-3	CASSSGTYSSTDTQYF	TGTGCCAGCAGCTCAGGGACCTATTCTAGCACAGATACGCAGTATTTT
NA	NA	TRBV28	TRBJ1-1	CASNLPGNTEAFF	TGTGCCAGCAACCTACCGGGGAACACTGAAGCTTTCTTT
NA	NA	TRBV7-9	TRBJ2-5	CASSLATEETQYF	TGTGCCAGCAGCTTAGCGACAGAAGAGACCCAGTACTTC
NA	NA	TRBV25-1	TRBJ1-4	CASSEPGNEKLFF	TGTGCCAGCAGTGAACCCGGGAATGAAAAACTGTTTTTT
NA	NA	TRBV7-9	TRBJ2-1	CASSSRYGQHNEQFF	TGTGCCAGCAGCTCTAGATACGGACAGCACAATGAGCAGTTCTTC
NA	NA	TRBV5-6	TRBJ1-1	CASSFPRTAAFF	TGTGCCAGCAGCTTCCCCAGGACAGCAGCTTTCTTT